The 17 T cell receptor beta chains presented below share a single source sample, sequenced in a study of blood T cell repertoires in COVID-19. The data were produced by immunoSEQ multiplex PCR, yet TCRdb's version contains in-frame clones alone and is incomplete. The sample carries fewer than 200,000 clones, around 87% recorded once. Sequencing input: peripheral blood. These receptors were collected from a man in his forties with active or convalescent COVID-19.

In this sample, this clone turned up a few times. V usage is TRBV4-3 and J usage is TRBJ2-7, with no clear D. The V gene lost 0 bases and the J gene lost 3 bases, with 9 bases spanning the gap. Germline V lookup: CDR1 LGHNA, CDR2 YSLEER. CDR3 length: 14 residues. The CDR3 protein is CASSQERLSYEQYF. In DNA, the CDR3 is TGCGCCAGCAGCCAAGAAAGACTTAGCTACGAGCAGTACTTC.

The chain links TRBV12-3 or TRBV12-4 to TRBJ1-3; a weak D match, TRBD1 (6 bases). The CDR3 has 13 amino acids. Deletions cut 5 bases from V and 11 bases from J, with 16 bases between. This CDR3 is CASSRGTADPIYF. The CDR3, as DNA: TGTGCCAGCAGTAGGGGGACGGCAGATCCCATATATTTT.

J is TRBJ1-6 and V is TRBV29-1; 7 bases match TRBD1. The CDR3 is 13 residues long. The germline CDR1 and CDR2 sequences are SQVTM and ANQGSEA. Losses at the gene ends were 7 bases for V and 6 bases for J; bases not matched to a gene: 6. CDR3 region: CSAGDRINSPLHF. CDR3 coding DNA: TGCAGCGCCGGGGACAGAATTAATTCACCCCTCCACTTT.

The chain couples TRBV24-1 to TRBJ2-7; 8 bases map to TRBD1. This CDR3 is 12 amino acids long. V trimming: 4 bases; J trimming: 6 bases; junction bases outside the gene matches: 1. Germline V CDR1 and CDR2: KGHDR, SFDVKD. For the CDR3, the DNA is TGTGCCACCAGTGAAGACAGGGGCGAGCAGTACTTC. Residues: CATSEDRGEQYF.

In its sample, this clone was seen a few times. The chain recombines TRBV2 with TRBJ2-5, with 8 nucleotides matching TRBD1. This CDR3 is 14 amino acids long. J lost 5 bases, V lost 7 bases, and 9 bases had no gene match. Germline CDR1 is SNHLY and CDR2 is FYNNEI. The CDR3, as DNA: TGTGCCAGCATCTTTTCAGGGGGCAGTGAGACCCAGTACTTC. Amino acids: CASIFSGGSETQYF.

The chain couples TRBV6-1 to TRBJ2-3; tentatively, D is TRBD2 (6 bases). Deletions cut 2 bases from V and 0 bases from J, with 12 bases between. CDR3 length: 16 residues. CDR1 and CDR2 (germline): MNHNS, SASEGT. Here the CDR3 reads CASSEIWGLSTDTQYF. The CDR3, as DNA: TGTGCCAGCAGTGAAATCTGGGGACTGAGCACAGATACGCAGTATTTT.

The V call is TRBV6-1, the J call TRBJ2-3; TRBD1 agrees at 8 bases. In germline, CDR1 is MNHNS, CDR2 SASEGT. The CDR3 is 15 amino acids. The J segment lost 3 bases and the V segment lost 3 bases, leaving 5 bases of the junction unmatched. Written as DNA, the CDR3 is TGTGCCAGCAGTGATAGCAGGGGGCAGACAGATACGCAGTATTTT. This translates into CASSDSRGQTDTQYF.

V usage is TRBV4-2 and J usage is TRBJ2-4; TRBD1 matches 9 bases. Per the germline V gene, CDR1 is LGHNA and CDR2 is YNFKEQ. Losses at the gene ends were 3 bases for V and 8 bases for J; bases not matched to a gene: 5. The CDR3 covers 14 residues. The CDR3 reads CASSQPGQGDIQYF. CDR3 in DNA: TGTGCCAGCAGCCAGCCGGGACAGGGTGACATTCAGTACTTC.

The chain employs TRBV5-1 and TRBJ2-1; 9 bases are a match to TRBD2. This CDR3 is 15 amino acids long. V trimming: 4 bases; J trimming: 10 bases; junction bases outside the gene matches: 12. The germline V gene has CDR1 SGHRS and CDR2 YFSETQ. CDR3 sequence reads: CASSLRPGLAFEQFF. The CDR3 nucleotides are TGCGCCAGCAGCCTCAGGCCGGGACTAGCATTCGAGCAGTTCTTC.

The genes are TRBV5-1 and TRBJ1-1; a weak D match, TRBD1 (6 bases). The CDR3 runs to 13 residues. V was trimmed by 5 bases and J by 1 base, leaving 9 bases between them. CDR1 SGHRS and CDR2 YFSETQ come from the germline V gene. As DNA, the CDR3 is TGCGCCAGCAGTGAACAGGGGAACACTGAAGCTTTCTTT. Residues: CASSEQGNTEAFF. The whole variable domain, filled in from reference TRBV5-1 and TRBJ1-1, reads KAGVTQTPRYLIKTRGQQVTLSCSPISGHRSVSWYQQTPGQGLQFLFEYFSETQRNKGNFPGRFSGRQFSNSRSEMNVSTLELGDSALYLCASSEQGNTEAFFGQGTRLTVV.

This rearrangement joins TRBV3-1 (or the pseudogene TRBV3-2) to TRBJ1-2; TRBD1 agrees at 7 bases. The CDR3 is 12 amino acids. Germline CDR1 reads LGHDT; CDR2 reads YNNKEL (reference sequence). The trim removed 1 base at V and 13 bases at J, leaving 6 bases unmatched. The CDR3 DNA is TGTGCCAGCAGCCAAGGCAGGGGGTACGGCACCTTC. This codes for CASSQGRGYGTF.

V gene TRBV2 combines with J gene TRBJ2-3, with TRBD2 matching 8 bases. Germline V lookup: CDR1 SNHLY, CDR2 FYNNEI. CDR3 length: 18 amino acids. V trimming: 6 bases; J trimming: 0 bases; junction bases outside the gene matches: 14. CDR3 nucleotides: TGTGCCAGCAGGGACCCCGGGGGGGGTACATCTAGCACAGATACGCAGTATTTT. This gives the protein CASRDPGGGTSSTDTQYF.

The genes are TRBV24-1 and TRBJ1-2, with 9 bases lining up with TRBD1. The CDR3 has 15 amino acids. J gave up 2 bases and V 7 bases, and 7 bases lay outside the gene matches. Per germline, CDR1 KGHDR and CDR2 SFDVKD. In nucleotides, the CDR3 is TGTGCCACCAGCCACCCGGGACAGGGAAACTATGGCTACACCTTC. Residues: CATSHPGQGNYGYTF.

V gene TRBV15 combines with J gene TRBJ1-2; possibly TRBD1 for D (5 bases). V lost 0 bases and J lost 3, with 14 bases in between. The CDR3 runs 16 residues. Germline V gene lookup returns CDR1 LNHNV and CDR2 YYDKDF (reference sequence). This chain's CDR3 is CATSRDGRGRDYGYTF. DNA of the CDR3: TGTGCCACCAGCAGAGATGGGAGGGGAAGAGACTATGGCTACACCTTC.

The chain joins TRBV29-1 to TRBJ1-1; weak D call: TRBD1 (5 bases). The germline V gene has CDR1 SQVTM and CDR2 ANQGSEA. V shed 7 bases and J shed 8 bases, with 26 bases lying between them. The CDR3 contains 15 residues. The CDR3 spells CSGQAYRKDTAEAFF. The CDR3 DNA follows: TGCAGCGGTCAGGCTTACCGTAAGGACACCGCCGAAGCTTTCTTT.

The chain couples TRBV11-3 to TRBJ1-1; TRBD1 aligns across 8 bases. V lost 9 bases and J lost 0; bases outside the gene matches: 21. Per the germline V gene, CDR1 is SGHNT and CDR2 is YENEEA. The CDR3 extends over 19 amino acids. CDR3 in DNA: TGTGCCAGACCACCTTGGGGCCCCACAGGGGGAATCATGAACACTGAAGCTTTCTTT. This sequence encodes CARPPWGPTGGIMNTEAFF.

The J gene is TRBJ1-2, the V gene TRBV18; maybe TRBD1 (5 bases). This CDR3 contains 13 residues. Per germline, CDR1 KGHSH and CDR2 LQKENI. Trimming removed 3 bases at V and 0 bases at J, with 5 bases between. In nucleotides, the CDR3 is TGTGCCAGCTCACCGACAGCTAACTATGGCTACACCTTC. Amino acid sequence: CASSPTANYGYTF.